Only a few counts were recorded for the clone carrying this TCR beta chain. Authors' data handling: Researchers report that nucleated cell counts were estimated from reference gene primer amplification. TCRdb's table, derived via immunoSEQ multiplex PCR, lists solely in-frame clones and lacks some. V, J and clone size reflect that table, while D and trimming were determined from the DNA. The data hold roughly 240,000 clones, with roughly four fifths observed a single time. The data belong to a study of blood T cell repertoires in COVID-19. Across the study: Material from acute and convalescent COVID-19 was sourced from the United States, Italy and Spain. PBMCs, B-cell-depleted T cells, or T cells were the source of the cDNA or gDNA that made up the material.

The CDR3 covers 14 residues. Per the germline V gene, CDR1 is SNHLY and CDR2 is FYNNEI. J lost 6 bases, V lost 7 bases, and 9 bases had no gene match. The rearrangement joins TRBV2 to TRBJ1-5; 7 bases are a match to TRBD1. Sequencing used peripheral blood. The receptor comes from a woman aged 70-85 years with acute or convalescent COVID-19. The CDR3: CASTNRGVGQPQHF. The CDR3 coding sequence is TGTGCCAGCACTAACAGGGGTGTTGGTCAGCCCCAGCATTTT.